These 15 T cell receptor beta chains were sequenced from one sample in a study of cytomegalovirus exposure and HLA in healthy donors (dated by TCRdb to about 2017). To prepare the library, the immunoSEQ multiplex PCR assay was applied. For the multiplex PCR, a mixture combining 60 forward primers for TCR Vbeta segments and 13 reverse primers for TCR Jbeta segments was used. TCRdb obtained this table from immuneACCESS and retained in-frame rearrangements with V and J assigned. These tables miss some clones; where compared with another copy, unresolved V genes account for less than half of the shortfall, and the remainder is unexplained. The sample's own table lists around 120,000 clones. The ten largest clones take up 3.6% of the sample. Material: PBMCs. The receptors shown here come from a man between 18 and 35 years old in good health and CMV-seronegative.

The chain combines TRBV14 with TRBJ1-2; D gene uncertain. The germline V gene encodes CDR1 SGHDN and CDR2 FVKESK. This CDR3 has 14 residues. V gave up 1 base and J gave up 4 bases, with 10 bases separating them. The CDR3 DNA is TGTGCCAGCAGCCAAGGCGCGGGATCCTATGGCTACACCTTC. This sequence encodes CASSQGAGSYGYTF. The full variable domain, in which reference TRBV14 and TRBJ1-2 provide the parts outside the CDR3, is EAGVTQFPSHSVIEKGQTVTLRCDPISGHDNLYWYRRVMGKEIKFLLHFVKESKQDESGMPNNRFLAERTGGTYSTLKVQPAELEDSGVYFCASSQGAGSYGYTFGSGTRLTVV.

The gene calls are TRBV7-9 and TRBJ1-1; TRBD1 is a possible D gene (5 bases). Trimming shortened V by 8 bases and J by 5 bases, and 12 bases separated the two germline ends. The CDR3 has 12 amino acids. Germline assignment: CDR1 SEHNR and CDR2 FQNEAQ (reference sequence). CDR3 in amino acids: CASRGARTEAFF. DNA for the CDR3: TGTGCCAGCCGTGGGGCGCGAACTGAAGCTTTCTTT.

J is TRBJ1-1 and V is TRBV7-2, with D maybe TRBD1 (6 bases). The germline V gene has CDR1 SGHTA and CDR2 FQGNSA. This CDR3 has 14 amino acids. The V and J ends lost 3 bases and 1 base respectively, with 9 bases between them. The CDR3: CASSLGQWNTEAFF. CDR3 sequence (DNA): TGTGCCAGCAGCTTGGGACAATGGAACACTGAAGCTTTCTTT.

This sequence joins TRBV25-1 and TRBJ2-2; D possibly corresponds to TRBD2 (6 bases). This CDR3 spans 14 amino acids. V was trimmed by 5 bases and J by 4 bases, leaving 11 bases between them. CDR1 and CDR2 from the germline V gene are MGHDK and SYGVNS. The CDR3 DNA reads TGTGCCAGCAGTAGGTCCGGGGGCACCGGGGAGCTGTTTTTT. Translating gives CASSRSGGTGELFF.

The genes are TRBV20-1 and TRBJ2-7; D possibly corresponds to TRBD2 (6 bases). The CDR3 consists of 11 residues. V lost 4 bases and J lost 7, with 11 bases in between. Germline values: CDR1 DFQATT, CDR2 SNEGSKA (reference sequence). CDR3 in amino acids: CSAKTGGEQYF. The CDR3 nucleotides are TGCAGTGCTAAGACCGGGGGAGAGCAGTACTTC.

V usage is TRBV9 and J usage is TRBJ2-3; maybe TRBD1 (5 bases). Germline assignment: CDR1 SGDLS and CDR2 YYNGEE. The length of the CDR3 is 15 residues. Trimming took off 3 bases at V and 5 bases at J, with 16 bases between the two ends. Here the CDR3 reads CASSAEGRGIDTQYF. The CDR3 DNA follows: TGTGCCAGCAGCGCCGAAGGAAGGGGAATAGATACGCAGTATTTT.

The genes are TRBV7-9 and TRBJ1-2, with TRBD1 as a possible D gene (6 bases). The germline V gene encodes CDR1 SEHNR and CDR2 FQNEAQ (reference sequence). This CDR3 spans 13 amino acids. The germline V and J ends were trimmed by 5 bases and 4 bases, with 11 bases remaining between them. The CDR3 here is CASSVLGGYGYTF. In DNA, the CDR3 is TGTGCCAGCAGCGTTTTAGGGGGCTATGGCTACACCTTC.

The V call is TRBV5-8, the J call TRBJ2-7, with TRBD1 matching 7 bases. Germline V gene sequence: CDR1 SGHTS, CDR2 YDEGEE. There are 14 residues in the CDR3. J lost 5 bases, V lost 0 bases, and 5 bases had no gene match. The CDR3 DNA is TGTGCCAGCAGCTTGGGACAGGGTATCCACGAGCAGTACTTC. Translation gives CASSLGQGIHEQYF.

V is TRBV2 and J is TRBJ2-7; 9 nucleotides line up with TRBD2. Trimming at V came to 6 bases and at J to 0 bases, leaving 3 bases not matched to a gene. This CDR3 is 14 amino acids long. Germline assignment: CDR1 SNHLY and CDR2 FYNNEI. The CDR3 coding sequence is TGTGCCAGCAGAGAGCGGGAGGTCTCCTACGAGCAGTACTTC. Translated: CASREREVSYEQYF.

The chain joins TRBV5-1 to TRBJ2-3; 9 nucleotides line up with TRBD2. V dropped 3 bases and J dropped 6; count of bases not matched to a gene: 11. Germline values: CDR1 SGHRS, CDR2 YFSETQ. The CDR3 length is 16 residues. CDR3 bases: TGCGCCAGCAGCTCTGTCAGACTAGCGGAAGGGGATACGCAGTATTTT. It translates to CASSSVRLAEGDTQYF.

This rearrangement joins TRBV5-5 to TRBJ2-7, with D possibly being TRBD1 (6 bases). Trimming took off 4 bases at V and 7 bases at J, with 18 bases between the two ends. This CDR3 comprises 14 residues. Germline CDR1 reads SGHKS; CDR2 reads YYEKEE (reference sequence). CDR3 sequence reads: CASSPGTPSLEQYF. DNA for the CDR3: TGTGCCAGCAGCCCCGGGACACCCTCTCTAGAGCAGTACTTC.

The J gene is TRBJ1-2, the V gene TRBV19, with 8 bases matching TRBD1. Germline values: CDR1 LNHDA, CDR2 SQIVND (reference sequence). V trimming: 6 bases; J trimming: 5 bases; junction bases outside the gene matches: 8. The CDR3 extends over 14 amino acids. CDR3: CASRRQGSGYGYTF. CDR3 coding DNA: TGTGCCAGTAGAAGACAGGGGAGTGGGTATGGCTACACCTTC.

The J gene is TRBJ2-7, the V gene TRBV5-1; D ambiguous. This CDR3 has 14 amino acids. Germline values: CDR1 SGHRS, CDR2 YFSETQ. The germline V and J ends were trimmed by 1 base and 1 base, with 9 bases remaining between them. The CDR3 nucleotides read TGCGCCAGCAGCTTGAACCCTACTTCCTACGAGCAGTACTTC. As protein: CASSLNPTSYEQYF.

The chain links TRBV9 to TRBJ1-4; the D gene is possibly TRBD1 (6 bases). The CDR3 runs 14 residues. V gave up 7 bases and J gave up 10 bases, with 20 bases separating them. CDR1 is SGDLS, CDR2 YYNGEE, per germline. The CDR3 region is CASRDPGGGVKLFF. As DNA, the CDR3 is TGTGCCAGCCGAGACCCCGGAGGGGGGGTAAAACTGTTTTTT.

This chain links TRBV5-4 with TRBJ2-3, with D unresolved. V lost 4 bases and J lost 0, with 18 bases in between. The CDR3 is 17 residues long. CDR1 is SGHNT, CDR2 YYREEE, per germline (reference sequence). As DNA, the CDR3 is TGTGCCAGCAGCCTCTCTGGGCGACCCTCTAGCACAGATACGCAGTATTTT. This translates into CASSLSGRPSSTDTQYF.